These 11 T cell receptor beta chains share one sample of origin, sequenced in a study of T cell responses to AZD1222 COVID-19 vaccine. Clones were read by immunoSEQ multiplex PCR, and TCRdb kept only the in-frame ones, dropping some. The sample records around 130,000 clones, 93% being singletons. Sequenced here: peripheral blood, sampled on day 0 of AZD1222 vaccination. Receptors were obtained from an adult in good health.

This clone was counted once. The chain links TRBV3-1 (or the pseudogene TRBV3-2) to TRBJ2-7; 7 nucleotides align to TRBD2. The V segment lost 5 bases and the J segment 4 bases; nucleotides outside the gene matches: 11. The V gene's germline CDR1 is LGHDT and CDR2 YNNKEL (reference sequence). The CDR3 has 15 amino acids. The CDR3: CASSTHDGTNYEQYF. CDR3 nucleotides: TGTGCCAGCAGCACCCATGACGGGACTAATTACGAGCAGTACTTC.

The chain links TRBV6-6 to TRBJ1-1; no firm D call. Trimming shortened V by 6 bases and J by 4 bases, and 15 bases separated the two germline ends. The CDR3 has 14 residues. Germline CDR1 reads MNHNY; CDR2 reads SVGAGI (reference sequence). DNA of the CDR3: TGTGCCAGCAGAATTTCCTCTCAGAGCACTGAAGCTTTCTTT. This gives the protein CASRISSQSTEAFF.

The chain carries TRBV27 and TRBJ2-7; 9 bases map to TRBD1. From germline, CDR1 is MNHEY and CDR2 SMNVEV (reference sequence). The ends lost 4 bases at V and 3 bases at J; junction bases unmatched: 4. The CDR3 sequence is 14 residues long. The CDR3 is CASSSGTGFYEQYF. DNA for the CDR3: TGTGCCAGCAGTTCCGGGACAGGGTTCTACGAGCAGTACTTC.

The V call is TRBV7-9, the J call TRBJ2-3, with D uncertain. Trimming left V 3 bases short and J 11 bases short, with 9 bases between. Germline CDR1 is SEHNR and CDR2 is FQNEAQ (reference sequence). The CDR3 runs to 11 residues. In nucleotides, the CDR3 is TGTGCCAGCAGCTTCCCGGTCGGGCAGTATTTT. Amino acid sequence: CASSFPVGQYF.

This sequence joins TRBV24-1 and TRBJ1-1; weak D call: TRBD1 (5 bases). The CDR3 is made up of 13 amino acids. Trimming pared 11 bases from V and 0 bases from J, leaving 12 bases between. Germline V gives CDR1 KGHDR, CDR2 SFDVKD. CDR3 amino acids: CAIRDEMNTEAFF. The CDR3 bases are TGTGCCATCCGGGACGAGATGAACACTGAAGCTTTCTTT.

The rearrangement links TRBV29-1 to TRBJ1-2; 8 bases match TRBD1. The CDR3 runs to 14 residues. V lost 1 base to trimming and J lost 4 bases; unmatched junction nucleotides: 5. In germline, CDR1 is SQVTM, CDR2 ANQGSEA. The CDR3 DNA sequence: TGCAGCGTTGAAGGCCAGGGGGCGGTCTATGGCTACACCTTC. This codes for CSVEGQGAVYGYTF.

The V gene is TRBV6-5, the J gene TRBJ2-1; 7 nucleotides match TRBD2. V lost 0 bases to trimming and J lost 6 bases; unmatched junction nucleotides: 5. CDR1 and CDR2 (germline): MNHEY, SVGAGI. The CDR3 is 15 residues long. CDR3 loop: CASSYSTGGGNEQFF. CDR3 sequence (DNA): TGTGCCAGCAGTTACTCGACGGGGGGAGGCAATGAGCAGTTCTTC.

This chain connects TRBV7-9 to TRBJ1-5, with D perhaps TRBD1 (5 bases). V was shortened by 3 bases and J by 3 bases, with 9 bases between the two germline ends. CDR1 is SEHNR and CDR2 is FQNEAQ in the germline V gene (reference sequence). This CDR3 has 14 amino acids. The CDR3 DNA reads TGTGCCAGCAGCTTGTTGGACACCAATCAGCCCCAGCATTTT. This gives the protein CASSLLDTNQPQHF.

The V and J genes are TRBV11-3 and TRBJ1-1; D gene uncertain. The CDR3 consists of 14 residues. Germline lookup yields CDR1 SGHNT and CDR2 YENEEA. Trimming took 5 bases from V and 6 from J, leaving 16 bases between them. CDR3 loop: CASSDGTGEAEAFF. The CDR3, as DNA: TGTGCCAGCAGCGATGGTACCGGGGAGGCTGAAGCTTTCTTT.

The chain employs TRBV4-1 and TRBJ1-5, with D uncertain. The CDR3 has 15 residues. The V end was cut by 3 bases, the J end by 1 base, with 10 bases between. Germline assignment: CDR1 MGHRA and CDR2 YSYEKL. The CDR3 is CASSHGLGSNQPQHF. CDR3 DNA sequence: TGCGCCAGCAGCCATGGGCTTGGGAGCAATCAGCCCCAGCATTTT.

This clone showed up just once. This sequence joins TRBV4-2 and TRBJ1-2, with 7 bases matching TRBD1. With V trimmed by 2 bases and J by 2 bases, 8 bases remained unmatched. The CDR3 is 16 amino acids. In germline, CDR1 is LGHNA, CDR2 YNFKEQ. The CDR3 here is CASSQPRDSQNYGYTF. Written as DNA, the CDR3 is TGTGCCAGCAGCCAACCCCGGGACAGCCAGAACTATGGCTACACCTTC.